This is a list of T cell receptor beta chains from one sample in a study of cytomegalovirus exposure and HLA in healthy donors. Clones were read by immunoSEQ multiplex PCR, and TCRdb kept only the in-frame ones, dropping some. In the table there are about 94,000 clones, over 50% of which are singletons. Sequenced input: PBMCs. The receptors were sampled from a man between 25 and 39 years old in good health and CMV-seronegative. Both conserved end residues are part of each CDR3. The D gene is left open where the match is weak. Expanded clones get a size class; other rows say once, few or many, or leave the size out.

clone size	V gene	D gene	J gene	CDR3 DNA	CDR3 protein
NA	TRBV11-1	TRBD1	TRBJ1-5	TGTGCCAGCAGCTCTCGGACAGGGGGTTCTTTTCAGCCCCAGCATTTT	CASSSRTGGSFQPQHF
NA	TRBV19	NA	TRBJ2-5	TGTGCCAGTAACTCCGGGGGACCCCACAATCAAGAGACCCAGTACTTC	CASNSGGPHNQETQYF
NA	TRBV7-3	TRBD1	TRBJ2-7	TGTGCCAGCAGCCGTGACAGGGACTACGAGCAGTACTTC	CASSRDRDYEQYF
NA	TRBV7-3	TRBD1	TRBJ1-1	TGTGCCAGCAGGGCCGTCGGGACAGGAAGCCTGAACACTGAAGCTTTCTTT	CASRAVGTGSLNTEAFF
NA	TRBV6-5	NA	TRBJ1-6	TGTGCCAGCAGCGACAGTTCCTATAATTCACCCCTCCACTTT	CASSDSSYNSPLHF
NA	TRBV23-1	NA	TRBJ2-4	TGCGCCAGCAGTCGACGACACAGGGTCGCCAAAAACATTCAGTACTTC	CASSRRHRVAKNIQYF
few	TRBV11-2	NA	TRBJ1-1	TGTGCCAGCAGCTCAAGACGGGAGAACACTGAAGCTTTCTTT	CASSSRRENTEAFF
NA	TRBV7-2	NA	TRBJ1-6	TGTGCCAGCAGCTTGATCGGGGATGGGAATTCACCCCTCCACTTT	CASSLIGDGNSPLHF
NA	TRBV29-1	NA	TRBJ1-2	TGCAGCGTGAACAGGGATGGCTACACCTTC	CSVNRDGYTF
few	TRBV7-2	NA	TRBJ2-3	TGTGCCAGCAGGCCCACCTTTTGGGGGGGGGCGGCAGATACGCAGTATTTT	CASRPTFWGGAADTQYF
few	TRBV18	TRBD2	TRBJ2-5	TGTGCCAGCTCACCGACTAGCGGGGAAGAGACCCAGTACTTC	CASSPTSGEETQYF
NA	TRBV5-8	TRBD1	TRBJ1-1	TGTGCCAGCAGCTTCAGCCGACAGGGATTGAACACTGAAGCTTTCTTT	CASSFSRQGLNTEAFF
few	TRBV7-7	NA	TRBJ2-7	TGTGCTAGCAGCTTAGGGGAGGTATGTGGGAGCTCCTACGAGCAGTACTTC	CASSLGEVCGSSYEQYF
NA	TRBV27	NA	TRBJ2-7	TGTGCCAGCAGCCCCAGCTCCTACGAGCAGTACTTC	CASSPSSYEQYF
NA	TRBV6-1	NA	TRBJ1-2	TGTGCCAGCAGTGAAGCGCCATCAGGCAACTATGGCTACACCTTC	CASSEAPSGNYGYTF
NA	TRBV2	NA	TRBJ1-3	TGTGCCAGCAGTGAAGACGGGACTGCTGGAAACACCATATATTTT	CASSEDGTAGNTIYF
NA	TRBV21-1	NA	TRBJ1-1	TGTGCCAGCAGCAAATTTGCCGGGGTGGGCACTGAAGCTTTCTTT	CASSKFAGVGTEAFF
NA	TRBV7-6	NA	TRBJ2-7	TGTGCCAGCAGCCAGGTAACCAAGGCCCCCTACGAGCAGTACTTC	CASSQVTKAPYEQYF
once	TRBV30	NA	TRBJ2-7	TGTGCCTGGAGTGTTAACAGATACGAGCAGTACTTC	CAWSVNRYEQYF
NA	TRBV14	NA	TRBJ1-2	TGTGCCAGCAGCCCCACTAACTATGGCTACACCTTC	CASSPTNYGYTF
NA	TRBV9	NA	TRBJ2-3	TGTGCCAGCAGCGCATCAGTCCCGTTCACAGATACGCAGTATTTT	CASSASVPFTDTQYF
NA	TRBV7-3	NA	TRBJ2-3	TGTGCCAGCAGCCCAGCCCTCTCAGGGACAGATACGCAGTATTTT	CASSPALSGTDTQYF
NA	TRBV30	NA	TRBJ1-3	TGTGCCTGGAGTGCCCTTCCCGGCGGGCGAAACACCATATATTTT	CAWSALPGGRNTIYF
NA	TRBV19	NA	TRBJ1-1	TGTGCCGGTAGTATTAACCCCGACATTGGCACTGAAGCTTTCTTT	CAGSINPDIGTEAFF
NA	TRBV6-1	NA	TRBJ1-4	TGTGCCAGCAGTGAAGCCCGACAGACCATAAAAACATTT	CASSEARQTIKTF
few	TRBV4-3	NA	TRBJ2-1	TGCGCCAGCAGCCAAGACACTAGCAGAAATGAGCAGTTCTTC	CASSQDTSRNEQFF
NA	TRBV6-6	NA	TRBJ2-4	TGTGCCAGCAGTTCATGGACAGAAAACATTCAGTACTTC	CASSSWTENIQYF
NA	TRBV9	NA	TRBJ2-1	TGTGCCAGCAGCAAACAGGGTAGCTCCTACAATGAGCAGTTCTTC	CASSKQGSSYNEQFF
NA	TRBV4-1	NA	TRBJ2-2	TGCGCCAGCAGCCAAGTCCAAAACACCGGGGAGCTGTTTTTT	CASSQVQNTGELFF
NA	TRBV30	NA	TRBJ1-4	TGTGCCTGGCACGGAACAGGGTTTCAAGCTAAACTGTTTTTT	CAWHGTGFQAKLFF
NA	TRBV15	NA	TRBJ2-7	TGTGCCACCAGCGGCACCCGTGGCTTCCCTTACGAGCAGTACTTC	CATSGTRGFPYEQYF
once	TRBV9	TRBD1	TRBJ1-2	TGTGCCAGCAGCGCGTCAAGGACAGGGGCGCGAGCGGACTATGGCTACACCTTC	CASSASRTGARADYGYTF
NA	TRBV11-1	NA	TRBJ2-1	TGTGCCAGCAGCTTAGATAACAGGGCTAGCGGTCAGGTTGAGCAGTTCTTC	CASSLDNRASGQVEQFF
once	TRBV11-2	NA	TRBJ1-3	TGTGCCAGCAGCCCCCGAGGGTCTGGAAACACCATATATTTT	CASSPRGSGNTIYF
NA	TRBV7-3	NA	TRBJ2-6	TGTGCCAGCAGCCCCCAGTCTATGGGAGGGGGATTCAACTCTGGGGCCAACGTCCTGACTTTC	CASSPQSMGGGFNSGANVLTF
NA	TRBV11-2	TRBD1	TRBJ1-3	TGTGCCAGCAGCCGGACAGGGTTCTCTGGAAACACCATATATTTT	CASSRTGFSGNTIYF
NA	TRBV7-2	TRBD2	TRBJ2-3	TGTGCCAGCAGCTTGGGGCTAGCGGGACCCACAGATACGCAGTATTTT	CASSLGLAGPTDTQYF
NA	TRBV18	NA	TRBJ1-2	TGTGCCAGCTCACCATCGGGGGGCATTGTCTATGGCTACACCTTC	CASSPSGGIVYGYTF
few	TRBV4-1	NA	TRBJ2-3	TGCGCCAGCAGCCGGGTGGAGCTGACCTCTAGCACAGATACGCAGTATTTT	CASSRVELTSSTDTQYF
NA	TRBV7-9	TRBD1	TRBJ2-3	TGTGCCAGCAGAAGGGACAGGGCCCCTGGCCATAGCACAGATACGCAGTATTTT	CASRRDRAPGHSTDTQYF
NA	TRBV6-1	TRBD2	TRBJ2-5	TGTGCCAGCAGTCCACTAGCGGGAGGGCCGGAGACCCAGTACTTC	CASSPLAGGPETQYF
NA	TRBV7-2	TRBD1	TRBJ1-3	TGTGCCAGCAGCTTCGACAGGGTAGATGGAAACACCATATATTTT	CASSFDRVDGNTIYF
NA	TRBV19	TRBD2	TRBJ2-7	TGTGCCAGTAGACCTTCTAGCGGAGAGATTGGAGTCGAGCAGTACTTC	CASRPSSGEIGVEQYF
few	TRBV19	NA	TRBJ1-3	TGTGCCAGTAGTACCGGGACATTAAATACAGGAAACACCATATATTTT	CASSTGTLNTGNTIYF
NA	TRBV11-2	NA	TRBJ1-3	TGTGCCAGCAGCTACCTCCGGGGGTCCGGAAACACCATATATTTT	CASSYLRGSGNTIYF
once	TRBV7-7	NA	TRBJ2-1	TGTGCTAGCAGCCTAGGGCGGTACAATGAGCAGTTCTTC	CASSLGRYNEQFF
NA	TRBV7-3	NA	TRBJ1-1	TGTGCCAGCAGTCGTCAGGGTGGTGAAGCTTTCTTT	CASSRQGGEAFF
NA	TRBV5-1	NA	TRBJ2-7	TGCGCCAGCGCCTTTATAGCGGACTACGAGCAGTACTTC	CASAFIADYEQYF
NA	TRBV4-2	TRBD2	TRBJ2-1	TGTGCCAGCAGCCAAGCTTTGGGCGGGGGGGCAACTTACAATGAGCAGTTCTTC	CASSQALGGGATYNEQFF
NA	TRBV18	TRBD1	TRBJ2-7	TGTGCCAGCTTTCCGGGACAGGGCTCGGAGCAGTACTTC	CASFPGQGSEQYF
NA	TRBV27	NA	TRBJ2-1	TGTGCCAGCAGTTTTGTTAAGGTCAAAGGGGGTAACGAGCAGTTCTTC	CASSFVKVKGGNEQFF